A selection of T cell receptor beta chains follows, all from one sample in a study of blood T cell repertoires in COVID-19. Sequenced by immunoSEQ multiplex PCR; TCRdb stores in-frame clones only, minus some. The table lists approximately 29,000 clones, around 72% of them singletons. Sequenced: peripheral blood. These receptors were taken from a boy under 10 years old with active or convalescent COVID-19. The CDR3 runs from the conserved cysteine through the conserved F or W. Each record gives: clone size, V gene, J gene, CDR3 length, D gene, CDR3 protein, CDR3 DNA. The D gene is left open where the match is weak. Some rows mark clone size as missing; the rest say once, few, many or name a class of expanded clone.

NA	TRBV11-3	TRBJ2-2	13	NA	CASSLETTGELFF	TGTGCCAGCAGCTTAGAGACAACCGGGGAGCTGTTTTTT
NA	TRBV27	TRBJ1-4	18	NA	CASSSIPGGFATNEKLFF	TGTGCCAGCAGTTCCATCCCGGGAGGGTTTGCAACTAATGAAAAACTGTTTTTT
NA	TRBV7-2	TRBJ2-2	11	NA	CASSFAVELFF	TGTGCCAGCAGCTTCGCAGTAGAGCTGTTTTTT
few	TRBV5-6	TRBJ2-3	15	NA	CASRRRELLTDTQYF	TGTGCCAGCAGGCGACGGGAGCTCTTGACAGATACGCAGTATTTT
NA	TRBV4-3	TRBJ2-3	14	NA	CASSPLVSTDTQYF	TGCGCCAGCAGTCCACTGGTGAGCACAGATACGCAGTATTTT
NA	TRBV3-1/TRBV3-2	TRBJ2-1	20	TRBD1	CASSQSPGQGLKGSYNEQFF	TGTGCCAGCAGCCAATCCCCGGGACAGGGTCTTAAGGGCTCCTACAATGAGCAGTTCTTC
many	TRBV27	TRBJ2-3	15	TRBD2	CASSLMLAGVDTQYF	TGTGCCAGCAGTTTAATGCTAGCGGGGGTTGATACGCAGTATTTT
NA	TRBV6-1	TRBJ2-1	11	NA	CASLSLNEQFF	TGTGCCAGCTTGTCCTTGAATGAGCAGTTCTTC
NA	TRBV5-6	TRBJ2-3	15	NA	CASSLVVADTDTQYF	TGTGCCAGCAGCTTGGTTGTAGCGGACACAGATACGCAGTATTTT
NA	TRBV28	TRBJ2-6	16	NA	CASSFDRLAGANVLTF	TGTGCCAGCAGTTTCGACAGGCTCGCTGGGGCCAACGTCCTGACTTTC
NA	TRBV7-2	TRBJ1-5	13	NA	CASSLDSFQPQHF	TGTGCCAGCAGCTTAGACAGCTTTCAGCCCCAGCATTTT
NA	TRBV5-5	TRBJ2-3	18	TRBD2	CASSFQIQLAGGTDTQYF	TGTGCCAGCAGCTTCCAAATACAATTAGCGGGGGGTACAGATACGCAGTATTTT
few	TRBV15	TRBJ2-1	18	NA	CATSRERARTYIYNEQFF	TGTGCCACCAGCAGAGAGCGTGCCAGGACATATATTTACAATGAGCAGTTCTTC
NA	TRBV5-1	TRBJ1-1	13	NA	CASRGGGRTEAFF	TGCGCCAGCAGAGGTGGGGGCAGGACTGAAGCTTTCTTT
NA	TRBV19	TRBJ1-2	16	TRBD1	CASSQQGSSANYGYTF	TGTGCCAGTAGCCAACAGGGGTCATCAGCTAACTATGGCTACACCTTC
NA	TRBV6-1	TRBJ1-2	15	TRBD1	CASSEAGAGGKGYTF	TGTGCCAGCAGTGAAGCAGGGGCAGGGGGTAAGGGCTACACCTTC
NA	TRBV4-3	TRBJ2-7	17	TRBD2	CASSQEFTAGGLYEQYF	TGCGCCAGCAGCCAAGAATTTACTGCGGGAGGGCTCTACGAGCAGTACTTC
many	TRBV6-6	TRBJ2-2	14	NA	CASSYGEGTGELFF	TGTGCCAGCAGTTACGGCGAGGGAACAGGGGAGCTGTTTTTT
NA	TRBV7-8	TRBJ1-6	16	NA	CASSWGRSSYNSPLHF	TGTGCCAGCAGCTGGGGCCGGAGCTCCTATAATTCACCCCTCCACTTT
NA	TRBV7-9	TRBJ2-1	15	TRBD2	CASSFTVGRKSEQFF	TGTGCCAGCAGCTTCACTGTCGGGAGGAAATCTGAGCAGTTCTTC
NA	TRBV4-1	TRBJ1-1	18	NA	CASSSLGLRGSWNTEAFF	TGCGCCAGCAGCTCGCTCGGCCTGCGGGGCAGCTGGAACACTGAAGCTTTCTTT
NA	TRBV6-5	TRBJ1-3	14	TRBD1	CASSRQGLGNTIYF	TGTGCCAGCAGTAGACAGGGGCTGGGAAACACCATATATTTT
NA	TRBV5-1	TRBJ1-6	15	NA	CASSFDRGGNSPLHF	TGCGCCAGCAGCTTCGACAGAGGTGGAAATTCACCCCTCCACTTT
once	TRBV29-1	TRBJ2-1	17	TRBD2	CSVEGLSAGLFRDEQFF	TGCAGCGTTGAAGGCCTTTCAGCGGGGCTGTTTAGGGATGAGCAGTTCTTC
NA	TRBV10-1	TRBJ1-1	15	TRBD1	CASSDPDRGFHRAFF	TGCGCCAGCAGTGACCCGGACAGGGGTTTCCATCGAGCTTTCTTT
medium-sized	TRBV6-5	TRBJ1-1	13	NA	CASTDQGLSEAFF	TGTGCCAGCACCGACCAGGGTTTATCTGAAGCTTTCTTT
medium-sized	TRBV20-1	TRBJ2-2	15	NA	CSASRDSPLTGELFF	TGCAGTGCTAGTCGGGACTCACCCCTTACCGGGGAGCTGTTTTTT
few	TRBV5-1	TRBJ2-2	18	TRBD2	CASSPLLRLAANTGELFF	TGCGCCAGCAGCCCCCTATTGAGGCTAGCGGCGAACACCGGGGAGCTGTTTTTT
NA	TRBV7-9	TRBJ1-5	15	NA	CASSPSGNSNQPQHF	TGTGCCAGCAGCCCGAGCGGAAATAGCAATCAGCCCCAGCATTTT
NA	TRBV2	TRBJ1-6	14	NA	CASSDWQPNSPLHF	TGTGCCAGCAGTGATTGGCAACCCAATTCACCCCTCCACTTT
NA	TRBV6-5	TRBJ2-1	14	TRBD2	CASSYQGTRGEQFF	TGTGCCAGCAGTTACCAAGGGACTAGGGGTGAGCAGTTCTTC
NA	TRBV27	TRBJ1-5	16	NA	CASSLRGIYSNQPQHF	TGTGCCAGCAGCTTAAGAGGTATCTATAGCAATCAGCCCCAGCATTTT
NA	TRBV19	TRBJ1-5	12	NA	CASRHPNQPQHF	TGTGCCAGTAGACACCCGAATCAGCCCCAGCATTTT
NA	TRBV18	TRBJ2-3	15	TRBD2	CASSPPLAGSDTQYF	TGTGCCAGCTCACCGCCCCTAGCGGGGAGCGATACGCAGTATTTT
NA	TRBV19	TRBJ1-2	12	NA	CASSQFLDGYTF	TGTGCCAGTAGTCAGTTTCTAGATGGCTACACCTTC
NA	TRBV5-1	TRBJ1-1	14	NA	CASIDTGMNTEAFF	TGCGCCAGCATTGATACAGGGATGAACACTGAAGCTTTCTTT
NA	TRBV19	TRBJ1-1	15	TRBD1	CASSIGTGLNTEAFF	TGTGCCAGTAGTATCGGGACAGGACTAAACACTGAAGCTTTCTTT
NA	TRBV7-8	TRBJ1-5	14	NA	CASSFRDIDQPQHF	TGTGCCAGCAGCTTTCGGGACATCGATCAGCCCCAGCATTTT
NA	TRBV3-1/TRBV3-2	TRBJ2-5	17	TRBD2	CASSSPYQRGGQETQYF	TGTGCCAGCAGCTCCCCCTACCAGCGGGGGGGCCAAGAGACCCAGTACTTC
few	TRBV7-9	TRBJ1-1	13	NA	CASSPDSDTEAFF	TGTGCCAGCAGCCCTGACTCGGACACTGAAGCTTTCTTT
few	TRBV28	TRBJ1-6	13	NA	CASSVTGVSPLHF	TGTGCCAGCAGTGTGACAGGAGTCTCACCCCTCCACTTT
NA	TRBV6-5	TRBJ2-7	14	TRBD1	CASNKGQGAYEQYF	TGTGCCAGCAATAAGGGACAGGGGGCCTACGAGCAGTACTTC
medium-sized	TRBV24-1	TRBJ2-3	15	NA	CATSDWGGRTDTQYF	TGTGCCACCAGTGATTGGGGGGGGCGCACAGATACGCAGTATTTT
NA	TRBV5-1	TRBJ1-1	14	NA	CASSFSGANTEAFF	TGCGCCAGCAGCTTCTCAGGTGCGAACACTGAAGCTTTCTTT
many	TRBV6-5	TRBJ1-3	13	NA	CASRTGFGNTIYF	TGTGCCAGCAGGACAGGCTTTGGAAACACCATATATTTT
NA	TRBV2	TRBJ2-4	16	NA	CASSAGLEFAKNIQYF	TGTGCCAGCAGTGCTGGTTTGGAGTTTGCCAAAAACATTCAGTACTTC
NA	TRBV4-1	TRBJ2-7	16	NA	CASSQGHGQNAYEQYF	TGCGCCAGCAGCCAAGGCCACGGACAGAACGCCTACGAGCAGTACTTC
NA	TRBV14	TRBJ1-6	15	TRBD1	CASSQQGARNSPLHF	TGTGCCAGCAGCCAACAGGGGGCCCGTAATTCACCCCTCCACTTT
NA	TRBV3-1/TRBV3-2	TRBJ1-6	15	NA	CASSPIRGRNSPLHF	TGTGCCAGCAGCCCGATCAGGGGAAGGAATTCACCCCTCCACTTT
NA	TRBV7-8	TRBJ2-4	18	NA	CASSSPLRFGGSKNIQYF	TGTGCCAGCAGCTCTCCCCTGAGGTTCGGGGGTTCCAAAAACATTCAGTACTTC
NA	TRBV2	TRBJ2-7	14	TRBD1	CASTLDRASYEQYF	TGTGCCAGCACCCTGGACAGGGCCAGCTACGAGCAGTACTTC
few	TRBV27	TRBJ1-2	15	TRBD1	CASRPAGTGGIGYTF	TGTGCCAGCAGACCCGCAGGGACAGGGGGTATTGGCTACACCTTC
NA	TRBV6-2/TRBV6-3	TRBJ2-2	16	NA	CASSYEVIPGTGELFF	TGTGCCAGCAGTTACGAGGTTATCCCGGGCACCGGGGAGCTGTTTTTT
NA	TRBV3-1/TRBV3-2	TRBJ2-3	14	NA	CASSQDYVTDTQYF	TGTGCCAGCAGCCAAGACTACGTTACAGATACGCAGTATTTT
NA	TRBV3-1/TRBV3-2	TRBJ1-1	14	NA	CASRSAEGNTEAFF	TGTGCCAGCAGATCCGCGGAGGGAAACACTGAAGCTTTCTTT
once	TRBV19	TRBJ1-5	15	NA	CASSIGKGGYQPQHF	TGTGCCAGTAGTATTGGAAAGGGAGGGTATCAGCCCCAGCATTTT
NA	TRBV5-4	TRBJ2-3	17	TRBD2	CASSLNPTSGGANTQYF	TGTGCCAGCAGCTTGAACCCGACTAGCGGGGGGGCAAATACGCAGTATTTT
few	TRBV11-2	TRBJ2-3	16	TRBD2	CASSLVGLAGTDTQYF	TGTGCCAGCAGCTTAGTCGGACTAGCGGGGACAGATACGCAGTATTTT
NA	TRBV5-1	TRBJ1-2	14	NA	CASSLDRVNYGYTF	TGCGCCAGCAGCTTGGACAGGGTAAACTATGGCTACACCTTC